The 15 T cell receptor beta chains given below trace back to one sample, sequenced in a study of early T cells in non-severe SARS-CoV-2 infection. TCRdb re-called the 5' RACE reads through MiXCR, storing one row per CDR3 protein. Of some 25,000 distinct CDR3 sequences in the sample, about 4% are singletons; the top ten hold around a tenth. Input material: whole blood. The receptors were sampled from an adult who was a healthcare worker with PCR-confirmed SARS-CoV-2 infection or an uninfected control (not recorded which).

This clonotype was found many times. CDR3 bases: TGTGCCAGCAGCCCAGGGGACAGGTCCTTTCAAGAGACCCAGTACTTC. It codes for CASSPGDRSFQETQYF. The rearrangement uses TRBV14 and TRBJ2-5; 8 nucleotides align to TRBD1. The CDR3 sequence is 16 residues long. The junction had 9 bases not matched to a gene; V was cut back by 4 bases and J by 2 bases. The germline V gene encodes CDR1 SGHDN and CDR2 FVKESK.

This clonotype was picked up many times. V is TRBV9 and J is TRBJ2-1; the D gene is possibly TRBD1 (5 bases). This CDR3 region has 15 residues. V lost 2 bases and J lost 0, with 9 bases in between. Germline CDR1 and CDR2: SGDLS and YYNGEE. The CDR3, as DNA: TGTGCCAGCAGCGTCACAGGTAGCTCCTACAATGAGCAGTTCTTC. As protein: CASSVTGSSYNEQFF.

Ten or more counts support this clonotype. V gene TRBV12-3 or TRBV12-4 combines with J gene TRBJ1-2; 8 bases map to TRBD1. The V and J ends lost 7 bases and 8 bases, in that order; junction bases with no gene match: 12. CDR3 length: 14 residues. The CDR3 sequence is CASTFLDRAPGYTF. The CDR3 DNA sequence: TGTGCCAGCACCTTTTTGGACAGGGCACCCGGCTACACCTTC.

The sample holds many counts of this clonotype. The gene calls are TRBV6-5 and TRBJ2-3, with a tentative D call TRBD1 (5 bases). Trimming shortened V by 6 bases and J by 4 bases, and 14 bases separated the two germline ends. Germline assignment: CDR1 MNHEY and CDR2 SVGAGI. The CDR3 contains 14 residues. CDR3 amino acids: CASSQRRQSDTQYF. As DNA, the CDR3 is TGTGCCAGCAGCCAAAGGCGACAGTCAGATACGCAGTATTTT.

This clonotype showed up many times. The rearrangement joins TRBV4-2 to TRBJ2-3; D might be TRBD2 (6 bases). Trimming removed 0 bases at V and 5 bases at J, with 18 bases between. The length of the CDR3 is 17 residues. Germline V gene data show CDR1 as LGHNA and CDR2 as YNFKEQ. The CDR3 loop reads CASSQDGTGGVVDTQYF. CDR3 coding DNA: TGTGCCAGCAGCCAAGACGGTACCGGCGGGGTGGTAGATACGCAGTATTTT.

V and J are TRBV6-5 and TRBJ1-4; D possibly corresponds to TRBD1 (6 bases). Germline lookup yields CDR1 MNHEY and CDR2 SVGAGI. Trimming pared 4 bases from V and 5 bases from J, leaving 8 bases between. The CDR3 sequence is 13 residues long. The CDR3 region has the DNA TGTGCCAGCAGTTTCCAGGGGAATGAAAAACTGTTTTTT. Its protein product is CASSFQGNEKLFF.

This clonotype was counted many times. V usage is TRBV5-1 and J usage is TRBJ2-7, with 11 bases aligning to TRBD1. Trimming removed 4 bases from V and 4 bases from J; junction bases left unmatched: 7. CDR1 is SGHRS and CDR2 is YFSETQ in the germline V gene. This CDR3 is 15 amino acids long. Here the CDR3 DNA reads TGCGCCAGCAGCGGCCCGGGACAGGGGGTATACGAGCAGTACTTC. Encoded protein: CASSGPGQGVYEQYF.

In its sample, this clonotype was seen many times. The V call is TRBV10-3, the J call TRBJ2-1; D perhaps matches TRBD2 (5 bases). Germline CDR1 and CDR2: ENHRY and SYGVKD. V lost 11 bases to trimming and J lost 2 bases, with 16 bases between them. CDR3 length equals 14 residues. The CDR3 bases are TGTGCCTCCCCAAACTTGGAGGCCTACAATGAGCAGTTCTTC. Translating gives CASPNLEAYNEQFF.

This clonotype was recorded many times. V is TRBV19 and J is TRBJ1-2; no firm D call. The germline V gene has CDR1 LNHDA and CDR2 SQIVND (reference sequence). This CDR3 is 15 amino acids long. V was clipped by 8 bases and J by 2 bases, with 18 bases between them. The CDR3 sequence is CASSLPREANYGYTF. CDR3 coding DNA: TGTGCCAGTTCCCTCCCTCGGGAAGCCAACTATGGCTACACCTTC.

With regard to this clonotype: A much larger clone differs by one base, so this may be a read error. The CDR3 coding sequence is TGTGCCAGCAGCCCCTGGATTAAGGAGCAGTTCTTC. Translation gives CASSPWIKEQFF. The chain combines TRBV7-2 with TRBJ2-1; D not resolved. Trimming cost V 5 bases and J 10 bases, with 12 bases left between them. Germline CDR1 SGHTA, CDR2 FQGNSA. CDR3 length: 12 residues.

V is TRBV3-1 and J is TRBJ2-5, with TRBD2 as a possible D gene (6 bases). The germline CDR1 and CDR2 sequences are LGHDT and YNNKEL (reference sequence). Trimming removed 1 base from V and 4 bases from J, with 10 bases in between. This CDR3 spans 14 amino acids. The CDR3: CASSQVETRETQYF. DNA for the CDR3: TGTGCCAGCAGCCAAGTGGAGACTAGAGAGACCCAGTACTTC.

This clonotype was detected many times. This chain connects TRBV3-1 to TRBJ2-1, with 7 nucleotides matching TRBD2. The length of the CDR3 is 14 residues. The V segment lost 5 bases and the J segment 3 bases; nucleotides outside the gene matches: 4. Germline-derived CDR1 and CDR2 are LGHDT and YNNKEL (reference sequence). CDR3 DNA: TGTGCCAGCAGCTCCGGGACTAACTACAATGAGCAGTTCTTC. Protein product: CASSSGTNYNEQFF.

The table lists this clonotype with a few counts. The rearrangement uses TRBV19 and TRBJ2-7, with 7 bases that match TRBD2. Germline V CDR1 and CDR2: LNHDA, SQIVND (reference sequence). J lost 7 bases, V lost 5 bases, and 8 bases had no gene match. The CDR3 sequence is 13 residues long. The DNA of the CDR3 is TGTGCCAGTAGTCTCGAACCCGGGGGGGAGCAGTACTTC. This encodes CASSLEPGGEQYF. The whole variable domain, filled in from reference TRBV19 and TRBJ2-7, reads DGGITQSPKYLFRKEGQNVTLSCEQNLNHDAMYWYRQDPGQGLRLIYYSQIVNDFQKGDIAEGYSVSREKKESFPLTVTSAQKNPTAFYLCASSLEPGGEQYFGPGTRLTVT.

There are many counts of this clonotype. The CDR3 nucleotides read TGTGCCAGCAGTACCGTAGGAAATGAGCAGTTCTTC. Protein: CASSTVGNEQFF. V usage is TRBV28 and J usage is TRBJ2-1; D uncertain. This CDR3 has 12 amino acids. V was clipped by 5 bases and J by 7 bases, with 9 bases between them. Per the germline V gene, CDR1 is MDHEN and CDR2 is SYDVKM.

This clonotype was observed many times. This chain connects TRBV6-6 to TRBJ1-3; D not certain. The CDR3 is 16 amino acids. V gave up 5 bases and J gave up 0 bases, with 14 bases separating them. Germline CDR1 reads MNHNY; CDR2 reads SVGAGI (reference sequence). The CDR3 here is CASSTLMGNSGNTIYF. The CDR3 coding sequence is TGTGCCAGCAGTACTCTTATGGGTAACTCTGGAAACACCATATATTTT.